The 2 T cell receptor beta chains presented below share a single source sample, sequenced in a study of PD-L1 blockade in urothelial cancer. Assay: immunoSEQ multiplex PCR; the TCRdb copy retains only in-frame clones and omits some. This sample has some 43,000 clones; more than 70% occur once, and the top ten carry roughly 15%. Time point here: pretreatment peripheral blood. Material: PBMCs, obtained around atezolizumab (anti-PD-L1) treatment. The receptor set was obtained from a man in his sixties with urothelial cancer.

This clone was detected once. The chain carries TRBV27 and TRBJ1-2; perhaps TRBD1 as D (6 bases). CDR3 length equals 15 residues. From germline, CDR1 is MNHEY and CDR2 SMNVEV (reference sequence). V was pared by 2 bases and J by 2 bases, with 12 bases between. The CDR3 region has the DNA TGTGCCAGCAGTTTAACCACGACAGGCAACTATGGCTACACCTTC. Translation gives CASSLTTTGNYGYTF.

This chain links TRBV6-6 with TRBJ2-7, with TRBD2 as a possible D gene (6 bases). This CDR3 spans 15 amino acids. Germline-derived CDR1 and CDR2 are MNHNY and SVGAGI (reference sequence). Trimming pared 5 bases from V and 6 bases from J, leaving 20 bases between. The CDR3 protein is CASSLGGLGLGEQYF. In DNA, the CDR3 is TGTGCCAGCAGTCTCGGGGGACTGGGGCTTGGCGAGCAGTACTTC.